A selection of T cell receptor beta chains follows, all from one sample in a study of cytomegalovirus exposure and HLA in healthy donors. Generated by immunoSEQ multiplex PCR, the TCRdb table keeps only in-frame clones and is missing some. This sample carries around 75,000 clones, with roughly 0.9% going to the ten biggest clones. Sequenced sample: PBMCs. The origin of the receptors is a boy aged 5 to 17 in good health and CMV-seronegative. CDR3s leave out the opening cysteine and the closing phenylalanine or tryptophan.

cdr3_length: 13; v_call: TRBV6-5; j_call: TRBJ2-7; cdr3_aa: ASSPTGTSAYEQY
cdr3_length: 11; v_call: TRBV19; j_call: TRBJ1-3; cdr3_aa: ASSWPGRDTIY
cdr3_length: 10; v_call: TRBV6-4; j_call: TRBJ1-5; cdr3_aa: ASSVRVQPQH
cdr3_length: 13; v_call: TRBV15; j_call: TRBJ2-3; cdr3_aa: ATSRARLEGNTQY
cdr3_length: 11; v_call: TRBV4-3; j_call: TRBJ2-1; cdr3_aa: ASSRTVGNEQF
cdr3_length: 13; v_call: TRBV29-1; j_call: TRBJ2-3; cdr3_aa: SVGTSGGGTDTQY
cdr3_length: 15; v_call: TRBV7-2; j_call: TRBJ2-7; cdr3_aa: ASSLIGLAGGWYEQY
cdr3_length: 13; v_call: TRBV5-4; j_call: TRBJ2-1; cdr3_aa: ASSLDGMVHNEQF
cdr3_length: 10; v_call: TRBV13; j_call: TRBJ1-2; cdr3_aa: ASSWGQHGYT
cdr3_length: 12; v_call: TRBV27; j_call: TRBJ2-7; cdr3_aa: ASRLAGGLNEQY
cdr3_length: 16; v_call: TRBV19; j_call: TRBJ2-1; cdr3_aa: ASSIDLPGLAGASEQF
cdr3_length: 15; v_call: TRBV10-3; j_call: TRBJ2-2; cdr3_aa: AIRGTSGGANTGELF
cdr3_length: 12; v_call: TRBV29-1; j_call: TRBJ2-3; cdr3_aa: SVVLAGEADTQY
cdr3_length: 13; v_call: TRBV5-1; j_call: TRBJ1-1; cdr3_aa: ASSPPGQGVTEAF
cdr3_length: 14; v_call: TRBV7-9; j_call: TRBJ1-1; cdr3_aa: ASSPTGRGSDTEAF
cdr3_length: 17; v_call: TRBV4-2; j_call: TRBJ2-5; cdr3_aa: ASSQGEGYSRGVGETQY
cdr3_length: 13; v_call: TRBV7-9; j_call: TRBJ2-3; cdr3_aa: ASRLWTDATGSRY
cdr3_length: 14; v_call: TRBV7-7; j_call: TRBJ2-5; cdr3_aa: ASSRMGLAPRETQY
cdr3_length: 13; v_call: TRBV6-5; j_call: TRBJ2-7; cdr3_aa: ASSYAERLTYEQY
cdr3_length: 13; v_call: TRBV4-2; j_call: TRBJ2-7; cdr3_aa: ASSQGLAGAYEQY
cdr3_length: 13; v_call: TRBV5-4; j_call: TRBJ2-1; cdr3_aa: ASSRVSGRTSEQF
cdr3_length: 15; v_call: TRBV7-2; j_call: TRBJ1-5; cdr3_aa: ASSLETGRYSNQPQH
cdr3_length: 13; v_call: TRBV7-9; j_call: TRBJ1-4; cdr3_aa: ASSTQGTGYEKLF
cdr3_length: 14; v_call: TRBV6-6; j_call: TRBJ2-7; cdr3_aa: ASSLLAKDVEYEQY
cdr3_length: 12; v_call: TRBV14; j_call: TRBJ2-7; cdr3_aa: ASSPTGGAYEQY
cdr3_length: 14; v_call: TRBV6-5; j_call: TRBJ2-7; cdr3_aa: ASSYQWTEYSYEQY
cdr3_length: 13; v_call: TRBV7-8; j_call: TRBJ1-1; cdr3_aa: ASSLGTRMNTEAF
cdr3_length: 11; v_call: TRBV9; j_call: TRBJ1-2; cdr3_aa: ASTGGTRYGYT
cdr3_length: 10; v_call: TRBV5-4; j_call: TRBJ2-7; cdr3_aa: ASSLNSYEQY
cdr3_length: 15; v_call: TRBV9; j_call: TRBJ1-1; cdr3_aa: ASSSDRGFSMNTEAF
cdr3_length: 12; v_call: TRBV15; j_call: TRBJ1-1; cdr3_aa: ATSRDPGDTEAF
cdr3_length: 12; v_call: TRBV28; j_call: TRBJ1-2; cdr3_aa: ASASPDRGQGYT
cdr3_length: 11; v_call: TRBV7-3; j_call: TRBJ1-2; cdr3_aa: ASSPTGNYGYT
cdr3_length: 11; v_call: TRBV18; j_call: TRBJ1-1; cdr3_aa: ASSQIGGTEAF
cdr3_length: 13; v_call: TRBV15; j_call: TRBJ1-4; cdr3_aa: ATSRVSGGNEKLF